What follows are 19 T cell receptor beta chains derived from one specimen sequenced in a study of T cells in localized non-small cell lung cancer. The repertoire was sequenced with immunoSEQ multiplex PCR; TCRdb's copy has only in-frame clones and lacks some. Among fewer than 30,000 clones listed, around 91% were seen once. Sample: peripheral blood, taken before any cancer treatment. The receptors shown here come from a woman aged 35-70 years with stage I lung adenocarcinoma.

This clone was seen just once. The CDR3 protein is CASSLRGGGYGYTF. The CDR3 DNA sequence: TGTGCCAGCAGCCTCAGGGGAGGTGGCTATGGCTACACCTTC. V is TRBV5-4 and J is TRBJ1-2; possibly TRBD1 for D (6 bases). This CDR3 spans 14 amino acids. Per germline, CDR1 SGHNT and CDR2 YYREEE (reference sequence). V was trimmed by 4 bases and J by 4 bases, leaving 14 bases between them.

The chain has TRBV7-2 and TRBJ2-3; no definite D call. The CDR3 sequence is 13 residues long. Trimming removed 1 base at V and 14 bases at J, with 16 bases between. Germline CDR1 reads SGHTA; CDR2 reads FQGNSA. The CDR3: CASSLGVQVPGYF. DNA for the CDR3: TGTGCCAGCAGCTTAGGGGTACAAGTCCCGGGGTATTTT. Variable domain in full (rest from reference TRBV7-2 and TRBJ2-3): GAGVSQSPSNKVTEKGKDVELRCDPISGHTALYWYRQSLGQGLEFLIYFQGNSAPDKSGLPSDRFSAERTGGSVSTLTIQRTQQEDSAVYLCASSLGVQVPGYFGPGTRLTVL.

This clone was picked up a small number of times. The genes are TRBV6-5 and TRBJ1-4; the D is unclear. Germline V lookup: CDR1 MNHEY, CDR2 SVGAGI. The CDR3 is 15 amino acids. V shed 6 bases and J shed 3 bases, with 14 bases lying between them. CDR3 nucleotides: TGTGCCAGCAGATCCCGACAAAACTCTAATGAAAAACTGTTTTTT. It translates to CASRSRQNSNEKLFF.

V usage is TRBV6-1 and J usage is TRBJ1-6, with D unclear. This CDR3 has 14 residues. The germline gives CDR1 MNHNS, CDR2 SASEGT. V was pared by 7 bases and J by 5 bases, with 12 bases between. CDR3 in DNA: TGTGCCAGCAATGGACGGGGAAATAATTCACCCCTCCACTTT. Its protein product is CASNGRGNNSPLHF.

The chain carries TRBV4-2 and TRBJ2-7; 13 nucleotides match TRBD2. V lost 1 base and J lost 3; bases outside the gene matches: 6. CDR1 is LGHNA and CDR2 is YNFKEQ in the germline V gene. The CDR3 runs to 17 residues. In DNA, the CDR3 is TGTGCCAGCAGCCAAGGGGGGCGGACTAGCGGGAGCTACGAGCAGTACTTC. As protein: CASSQGGRTSGSYEQYF.

This sequence joins TRBV5-4 and TRBJ1-1; D perhaps matches TRBD1 (5 bases). Trimming cost V 4 bases and J 3 bases, with 16 bases left between them. The germline V gene encodes CDR1 SGHNT and CDR2 YYREEE (reference sequence). The CDR3 consists of 15 residues. CDR3 sequence (DNA): TGTGCCAGCAGCCCCTCTCGGCGGGGGGACACTGAAGCTTTCTTT. Its protein is CASSPSRRGDTEAFF.

This clone was counted a single time. The V gene is TRBV5-1, the J gene TRBJ1-4; 8 nucleotides agree with TRBD1. CDR1 and CDR2 from the germline V gene are SGHRS and YFSETQ. Trimming removed 3 bases from V and 7 bases from J; junction bases left unmatched: 11. The CDR3 is 16 residues long. In DNA, the CDR3 is TGCGCCAGCAGCTCTGGTGCAGGGGGCCTCACTGAAAAACTGTTTTTT. Its protein is CASSSGAGGLTEKLFF. The full variable domain, with the rest looked up from reference TRBV5-1 and TRBJ1-4, is KAGVTQTPRYLIKTRGQQVTLSCSPISGHRSVSWYQQTPGQGLQFLFEYFSETQRNKGNFPGRFSGRQFSNSRSEMNVSTLELGDSALYLCASSSGAGGLTEKLFFGSGTQLSVL.

The chain joins TRBV7-2 to TRBJ1-4, with a tentative D call TRBD1 (6 bases). The CDR3 runs 17 residues. From germline, CDR1 is SGHTA and CDR2 FQGNSA. The V end lost 6 bases, the J end lost 5 bases, and 22 bases lay between the germline ends. The CDR3 DNA reads as TGTGCCAGCAGTCAAAGGCAACATTTTGGACAGAATGAAAAACTGTTTTTT. Protein product: CASSQRQHFGQNEKLFF.

The J gene is TRBJ2-7, the V gene TRBV11-2, with TRBD1 matching over 9 bases. J was trimmed by 8 bases and V by 5 bases; bases with no gene match: 10. CDR1 and CDR2 (germline): SGHAT, FQNNGV. The CDR3 extends over 14 amino acids. The CDR3 DNA sequence: TGTGCCAGCAGCACCGGGACAGGGTACGTCCAGCAGTACTTC. As protein: CASSTGTGYVQQYF.

This clone was counted once. The chain links TRBV27 to TRBJ1-4; tentatively, D is TRBD1 (6 bases). Germline V gene lookup returns CDR1 MNHEY and CDR2 SMNVEV (reference sequence). The CDR3 has 16 amino acids. V was cut by 3 bases and J by 6 bases, with 17 bases left in between. CDR3 loop: CASSLGARGLDEKLFF. CDR3 nucleotide sequence: TGTGCCAGCAGTTTGGGGGCGAGGGGGTTGGATGAAAAACTGTTTTTT.

This clone was detected only a few times. The chain has TRBV5-1 and TRBJ2-6; TRBD1 aligns across 8 bases. J lost 3 bases, V lost 1 base, and 9 bases had no gene match. The CDR3 contains 18 residues. Germline V lookup: CDR1 SGHRS, CDR2 YFSETQ. For the CDR3, the DNA is TGCGCCAGCAGCTTGTTAGATTTGGGGACAGGTGGGGCCAACGTCCTGACTTTC. Residues: CASSLLDLGTGGANVLTF. Drawing the rest from reference TRBV5-1 and TRBJ2-6, the complete variable domain is KAGVTQTPRYLIKTRGQQVTLSCSPISGHRSVSWYQQTPGQGLQFLFEYFSETQRNKGNFPGRFSGRQFSNSRSEMNVSTLELGDSALYLCASSLLDLGTGGANVLTFGAGSRLTVL.

This chain uses TRBV14 with TRBJ2-2; D is possibly TRBD1 (6 bases). With 2 bases removed from V and 4 bases from J, the gap between germline ends came to 11 bases. The CDR3 runs 15 residues. Germline V gives CDR1 SGHDN, CDR2 FVKESK. This chain's CDR3 is CASSQFSGATGELFF. The CDR3 DNA follows: TGTGCCAGCAGCCAATTCTCAGGGGCCACCGGGGAGCTGTTTTTT.

J is TRBJ2-3 and V is TRBV7-8; 7 positions agree with TRBD2. The CDR3 covers 16 residues. The germline CDR1 and CDR2 sequences are SGHVS and FQNEAQ. V lost 1 base to trimming and J lost 2 bases; unmatched junction nucleotides: 6. CDR3 region: CASSLVTAGPTDTQYF. In DNA form, the CDR3 reads TGTGCCAGCAGCTTAGTTACAGCGGGACCCACAGATACGCAGTATTTT.

The J gene is TRBJ2-2, the V gene TRBV30; D is possibly TRBD2 (6 bases). Germline values: CDR1 GTSNPN, CDR2 SVGIG (reference sequence). The CDR3 covers 14 residues. V lost 8 bases, J lost 6 bases, and 19 bases lay in between. The CDR3 DNA follows: TGTGCCCTTAAGGCGGGAAACACCGCCGGGGAGCTGTTTTTT. Protein: CALKAGNTAGELFF. Using reference TRBV30 and TRBJ2-2 for the parts outside the CDR3, the full variable domain is SQTIHQWPATLVQPVGSPLSLECTVEGTSNPNLYWYRQAAGRGLQLLFYSVGIGQISSEVPQNLSASRPQDRQFILSSKKLLLSDSGFYLCALKAGNTAGELFFGEGSRLTVL.

The chain links TRBV9 to TRBJ2-3; TRBD1 agrees at 7 bases. V dropped 4 bases and J dropped 3; count of bases not matched to a gene: 5. CDR3 length equals 14 residues. Germline lookup yields CDR1 SGDLS and CDR2 YYNGEE. CDR3 sequence: CASSSWDSTDTQYF. CDR3 coding DNA: TGTGCCAGCAGCTCCTGGGACAGTACAGATACGCAGTATTTT. The full variable domain, rest sourced from reference TRBV9 and TRBJ2-3, is DSGVTQTPKHLITATGQRVTLRCSPRSGDLSVYWYQQSLDQGLQFLIQYYNGEERAKGNILERFSAQQFPDLHSELNLSSLELGDSALYFCASSSWDSTDTQYFGPGTRLTVL.

J is TRBJ2-3 and V is TRBV5-1, with TRBD2 as a possible D gene (6 bases). This CDR3 region has 16 residues. Germline V gives CDR1 SGHRS, CDR2 YFSETQ. The germline V and J ends were trimmed by 4 bases and 1 base, with 16 bases remaining between them. The CDR3 sequence: CASSPGTWGGTDTQYF. The CDR3 DNA reads TGCGCCAGCAGCCCCGGGACTTGGGGGGGCACAGATACGCAGTATTTT.

This chain joins TRBV19 and TRBJ2-1; D not certain. V lost 7 bases, J lost 4 bases, and 8 bases lay in between. Per germline, CDR1 LNHDA and CDR2 SQIVND (reference sequence). CDR3 length: 12 amino acids. The DNA for the CDR3 is TGTGCCAGTACCGGCCTTTACAATGAGCAGTTCTTC. Amino acid sequence: CASTGLYNEQFF.

The V gene is TRBV5-1, the J gene TRBJ1-3; D may be TRBD1 (6 bases). Trimming shortened V by 0 bases and J by 7 bases, and 17 bases separated the two germline ends. This CDR3 comprises 16 residues. Per germline, CDR1 SGHRS and CDR2 YFSETQ. The CDR3 nucleotides read TGCGCCAGCAGCTTGGCCGGGGCGATTAGGGGGAACACCATATATTTT. This sequence encodes CASSLAGAIRGNTIYF.

The chain recombines TRBV4-3 with TRBJ1-3; D gene ambiguous. There are 15 residues in the CDR3. Germline V CDR1 and CDR2: LGHNA, YSLEER. Trimming pared 4 bases from V and 4 bases from J, leaving 14 bases between. The CDR3 spells CASSPTGSTGNTIYF. CDR3 sequence (DNA): TGCGCCAGCAGCCCCACCGGGTCCACCGGAAACACCATATATTTT.